These 14 T cell receptor beta chains share one sample of origin, sequenced in a study of Graves' ophthalmopathy and Graves' hyperthyroidism. Using RNA transcripts, the TCR beta CDR3 regions were amplified. A first-round RT-PCR used HTBI primers, followed by a second-round multiplex PCR. TCRdb reprocessed the multiplex PCR reads with MiXCR, giving one entry per CDR3 protein. This sample has 900,000 to 1,200,000 distinct CDR3 sequences, with less than 45% found just once. The material sequenced was peripheral blood or thyroid tissue (not recorded which). These receptors all come from an adult man with Graves' hyperthyroidism.

In DNA, the CDR3 is TGTGCCAGCCGACCGGGACTATTAGCCACCGGGGAGCTGTTTTTT. This translates into CASRPGLLATGELFF. The chain carries TRBV2 and TRBJ2-2; 7 bases map to TRBD2. Germline V gene data show CDR1 as SNHLY and CDR2 as FYNNEI. V was clipped by 8 bases and J by 4 bases; unmatched bases: 10. The CDR3 contains 15 residues.

This clonotype was detected only a few times. For the CDR3, the DNA is TGTGCCAGCACAGGACTGAGAGGTCATAACTATGGCTACACCTTC. Protein sequence: CASTGLRGHNYGYTF. This sequence joins TRBV12-3 or TRBV12-4 and TRBJ1-2, with unresolved D. The CDR3 sequence is 15 residues long. Trimming pared 7 bases from V and 1 base from J, leaving 16 bases between.

This clonotype was counted a few times. This chain connects TRBV5-8 to TRBJ2-7, with D possibly matching TRBD2 (6 bases). The CDR3 totals 13 residues. Trimming left V 6 bases short and J 1 base short, with 11 bases between. Per the germline V gene, CDR1 is SGHTS and CDR2 is YDEGEE. Here the CDR3 reads CASTGGTSYEQYF. CDR3 bases: TGTGCCAGCACGGGCGGGACTTCCTACGAGCAGTACTTC.

The gene calls are TRBV7-9 and TRBJ2-7; D possibly corresponds to TRBD1 (6 bases). CDR1 and CDR2 (germline): SEHNR, FQNEAQ (reference sequence). CDR3 length: 16 amino acids. Trimming pared 5 bases from V and 2 bases from J, leaving 19 bases between. For the CDR3, the DNA is TGTGCCAGCAGCCGCCCGGGACATTTCCACACCTACGAGCAGTACTTC. It encodes CASSRPGHFHTYEQYF.

This clonotype showed up many times. This rearrangement joins TRBV7-9 to TRBJ2-7; 9 positions match TRBD2. Per germline, CDR1 SEHNR and CDR2 FQNEAQ (reference sequence). The V gene end was trimmed by 1 base and the J gene end by 5 bases; junction bases not matched to a gene: 6. The CDR3 has 15 residues. CDR3 coding DNA: TGTGCCAGCAGCTTAGATGCGGGGGGGCTGGACGAGCAGTACTTC. It translates to CASSLDAGGLDEQYF. Drawing the rest from reference TRBV7-9 and TRBJ2-7, the complete variable domain is DTGVSQNPRHKITKRGQNVTFRCDPISEHNRLYWYRQTLGQGPEFLTYFQNEAQLEKSRLLSDRFSAERPKGSFSTLEIQRTEQGDSAMYLCASSLDAGGLDEQYFGPGTRLTVT.

About this clonotype itself: A much bigger clone sits one base away, suggesting this may be a read error. The gene calls are TRBV10-3 and TRBJ1-1; a weak D match, TRBD1 (5 bases). Germline loops: CDR1 ENHRY, CDR2 SYGVKD. The CDR3 spans 14 residues. The CDR3 loop is CATSSETGATEAFF. The CDR3, as DNA: TGTGCCACCAGTTCAGAAACAGGTGCCACTGAAGCTTTCTTT.

The chain carries TRBV7-3 and TRBJ2-3; 8 positions agree with TRBD2. CDR3 size: 15 residues. V shed 5 bases, J shed 4 bases, and the junction held 8 bases outside the gene matches. CDR1 and CDR2 from the germline V gene are SGHTA and FQGTGA. The CDR3 sequence: CASSPGAGVSDTQYF. CDR3 bases: TGTGCCAGCAGCCCGGGAGCGGGGGTATCAGATACGCAGTATTTT.

This clonotype was observed a handful of times. This rearrangement joins TRBV2 to TRBJ2-2; D possibly corresponds to TRBD2 (5 bases). Germline CDR1 SNHLY, CDR2 FYNNEI. The V and J ends lost 6 bases and 6 bases respectively, with 14 bases between them. The CDR3 consists of 14 residues. The CDR3 DNA is TGTGCCAGCAGCCCTCAGTGGGGAGCCGGGGAGCTGTTTTTT. Amino acid sequence: CASSPQWGAGELFF.

The V call is TRBV6-2 or TRBV6-3, the J call TRBJ1-5, with D unresolved. Germline assignment: CDR1 MNHEY and CDR2 SVGEGT. This CDR3 spans 15 amino acids. Trimming removed 6 bases from V and 2 bases from J, with 14 bases in between. CDR3 in amino acids: CASRHRDFGNQPQHF. The CDR3 nucleotides are TGTGCCAGCAGGCATAGGGATTTCGGCAATCAGCCCCAGCATTTT.

The table lists this clonotype with a few counts. The chain is built from TRBV11-1 and TRBJ2-7; the match to TRBD1 covers 7 bases. Germline V gene lookup returns CDR1 SGHAT and CDR2 FQDESV (reference sequence). The V segment lost 4 bases and the J segment 7 bases; nucleotides outside the gene matches: 4. The CDR3 is 12 residues long. This CDR3 is CASSSHRGEQYF. DNA of the CDR3: TGTGCCAGCAGCTCCCACAGGGGTGAGCAGTACTTC.

The gene calls are TRBV20-1 and TRBJ2-7; perhaps TRBD1 as D (6 bases). Per germline, CDR1 DFQATT and CDR2 SNEGSKA (reference sequence). This CDR3 is 13 amino acids long. The CDR3: CSSPSRGGYEQYF. In DNA, the CDR3 is TGCAGCAGCCCTTCCAGGGGCGGCTACGAGCAGTACTTC.

The chain recombines TRBV15 with TRBJ2-5; 7 nucleotides agree with TRBD1. This CDR3 region has 20 residues. With V trimmed by 5 bases and J by 4 bases, 25 bases remained unmatched. The germline V gene encodes CDR1 LNHNV and CDR2 YYDKDF (reference sequence). In nucleotides, the CDR3 is TGTGCCACCAGCGGGGAACAGGGGATGAACACTGAAGCTTTAGTAGAGACCCAGTACTTC. It encodes CATSGEQGMNTEALVETQYF.

The chain carries TRBV19 and TRBJ1-1, with D perhaps matching TRBD1 (5 bases). Trimming shortened V by 10 bases and J by 6 bases, and 15 bases separated the two germline ends. This CDR3 contains 12 residues. Germline loops: CDR1 LNHDA, CDR2 SQIVND (reference sequence). This CDR3 is CATTGGASEAFF. The CDR3 nucleotides read TGTGCCACAACTGGGGGAGCATCTGAAGCTTTCTTT.

This chain joins TRBV29-1 and TRBJ2-5; the D gene is possibly TRBD1 (5 bases). V lost 6 bases to trimming and J lost 5 bases, with 22 bases between them. This CDR3 has 15 residues. Germline V gives CDR1 SQVTM, CDR2 ANQGSEA. CDR3 DNA: TGCAGCGTCGGTGGGGCCACAGGTCAACTGGAGACCCAGTACTTC. The encoded protein is CSVGGATGQLETQYF.